This record covers a single T cell receptor beta chain. The specificity of this receptor is unknown. Base qualities are not provided; no much larger clone lies one nucleotide away. The source of the sample is a study of T cell responses to AZD1222 COVID-19 vaccine (dated by TCRdb to the early 2020s). About the study as a whole: A total of approximately 230 trial participants underwent TCR sequencing, of whom nearly 210 received two doses of AZD1222 and about 25 received two doses of the MenACWY control vaccine. Enrollment into the trials was organized by age into subgroups of 18-55, 56-69 and 70-plus years, and those subgroups contained approximately 150, 30 and 60 TCR-sequenced participants, respectively. Study-level results and caveats: The whole spike protein was spanned by vaccine-associated CD4 TCRs, and dominant responses were seen in regions 160-218 and 743-854. Participants were mostly white British, with more females than males. The authors suggested clonal diversity may have been underestimated. Because no day 14 peak-response samples were available, the repertoires could be characterized only after the peak T cell response. After two AZD1222 doses, both the breadth and the depth of spike-specific TCRs were significantly higher than at day 0 and than in MenACWY recipients. Epitopes outside the regions mutated in the B.1.351 and B.1.1.7 variants were reportedly recognized by nearly half of the unique spike-specific TCRs. The 56-69-year group was small, and its depth increase did not reach significance, likely because of low power. Conclusions about previously exposed vaccinees were limited because only six AZD1222 recipients were SARS-CoV-2 seropositive at baseline.

The CDR3 regions of human TCRbeta chains were analyzed by immunosequencing. In the paper's pipeline: Repertoire TCRs were matched against a reference library of SARS-CoV-2-specific TCRs generated with the MIRA antigen-specificity platform. Breadth meant the fraction of unique TCRs that were SARS-CoV-2-associated, whereas depth meant the fraction of total T cells that were SARS-CoV-2-associated. Using the MIRA data, each spike-specific TCR was assigned both to the spike region to which the TCR was reactive and to a CD4 or CD8 class. Log10-transformed breadth and depth values were compared by one-way ANOVA with Sidak's multiple comparisons tests. Imported from immuneACCESS, the table was reduced by TCRdb to in-frame sequences with V and J called. These copies leave out some clones; in studies compared against another copy, an unresolved V gene accounts for under half, and the cause of the remainder is not known. V, J and clone size are taken as reported in that table, and D and trimming were inferred from the DNA itself. A total of roughly 270,000 clones appear in this sample, 90% to 95% of them only once. Around 0.6% of the sample belongs to the ten largest clones.

From the cysteine through the phenylalanine, the CDR3 covers 15 amino acids. Only the CDR3 region is kept as DNA, spanning 45 bases read in frame from base 1. V is trimmed back by 0 bases and J by 3 bases, and the junction contains 4 bases that no gene match accounts for. The germline V gene gives CDR1 as LGHNA and CDR2 as YSLEER. The sample's time point label is to be understood as: about 28 days (+/-7) after the second vaccine dose. AZD1222 recipients whose second dose came at about 4 weeks and those whose second dose came at about 12 weeks were combined into one group, since spike-specific TCR depth and breadth did not differ between the two schedules. Vaccinee samples came from UK trials COV001 and COV002, including a single-blind randomized controlled phase 2/3 trial of AZD1222 (ChAdOx1 nCoV-19) in healthy adults. For TCRbeta chain sequencing, PBMC samples were collected from trial participants at day 0 and at day 28 after the second dose.

The source of this sequence is an adult who received the AZD1222 COVID-19 vaccine. The receptor chain draws on TRBV4-3 and TRBJ1-2, with 7 middle bases fitting TRBD1. The sample in question was peripheral blood, obtained 28 days after the second AZD1222 dose. For the CDR3, the sequence is CASSQEDRVYYGYTF. The DNA sequence follows: TGCGCCAGCAGCCAAGAAGACAGGGTGTACTATGGCTACACCTTC.